Following are 17 T cell receptor beta chains from one sample sequenced in a study of CD4+ T cells in melanoma. Assay: immunoSEQ multiplex PCR; the TCRdb copy retains only in-frame clones and omits some. Of 20,000 to 25,000 clones listed, roughly four fifths are singletons. The sample comprised cells from a culture (not recorded whether cultured in vitro). The receptors shown here come from a human donor with melanoma.

J is TRBJ2-2 and V is TRBV7-6; a possible D gene is TRBD2 (6 bases). Germline CDR1 SGHVS, CDR2 FNYEAQ. Trimming removed 5 bases from V and 5 bases from J, with 12 bases in between. This CDR3 comprises 14 residues. The DNA for the CDR3 is TGTGCCAGCAGCCTTACTAGCTATACCGGGGAGCTGTTTTTT. This encodes CASSLTSYTGELFF.

The rearrangement uses TRBV2 and TRBJ1-2; D gene uncertain. There are 15 residues in the CDR3. Between the trimmed V and J ends, which lost 3 bases and 0 bases, there was a span of 11 bases. Germline values: CDR1 SNHLY, CDR2 FYNNEI. Here the CDR3 reads CASSEDGKPNYGYTF. The CDR3 nucleotides read TGTGCCAGCAGTGAGGATGGCAAGCCTAACTATGGCTACACCTTC.

V usage is TRBV5-4 and J usage is TRBJ2-4; tentatively, D is TRBD1 or TRBD2 (5 bases each). Between the trimmed V and J ends, which lost 4 bases and 0 bases, there was a span of 14 bases. The CDR3 is 16 amino acids. Germline V gives CDR1 SGHNT, CDR2 YYREEE (reference sequence). The CDR3 bases are TGTGCCAGCAGCGTCCGGGGCGACCTAGCCAAAAACATTCAGTACTTC. Its protein is CASSVRGDLAKNIQYF.

This clone was detected once. The CDR3 sequence is CASSKTGGAGETQYF. The CDR3 DNA is TGTGCCAGCAGCAAAACAGGGGGCGCAGGAGAGACCCAGTACTTC. V and J are TRBV9 and TRBJ2-5; 9 bases are a match to TRBD1. CDR1 and CDR2 from the germline V gene are SGDLS and YYNGEE. The J segment lost 4 bases and the V segment lost 4 bases, leaving 8 bases of the junction unmatched. This CDR3 spans 15 amino acids.

The V call is TRBV7-9, the J call TRBJ2-7, with 8 bases identical to TRBD1. Losses at the gene ends were 1 base for V and 6 bases for J; bases not matched to a gene: 5. The germline V gene has CDR1 SEHNR and CDR2 FQNEAQ (reference sequence). The CDR3 spans 14 residues. As DNA, the CDR3 is TGTGCCAGCAGCTTAGGGGGACAGGTATCCGAGCAGTACTTC. This translates into CASSLGGQVSEQYF. The full variable domain, completed using reference TRBV7-9 and TRBJ2-7, is DTGVSQNPRHKITKRGQNVTFRCDPISEHNRLYWYRQTLGQGPEFLTYFQNEAQLEKSRLLSDRFSAERPKGSFSTLEIQRTEQGDSAMYLCASSLGGQVSEQYFGPGTRLTVT.

The CDR3, as DNA: TGTGCCAGCAGTACGAGACAGCTCTCTAATGAAAAACTGTTTTTT. Protein: CASSTRQLSNEKLFF. The V and J genes are TRBV27 and TRBJ1-4; maybe TRBD1 (5 bases). This CDR3 contains 15 residues. With 5 bases removed from V and 3 bases from J, the gap between germline ends came to 13 bases. The V gene's germline CDR1 is MNHEY and CDR2 SMNVEV (reference sequence).

This clone was recorded a few times. V is TRBV19 and J is TRBJ2-2, with TRBD1 identical over 9 bases. The CDR3 extends over 16 amino acids. V lost 6 bases to trimming and J lost 6 bases; unmatched junction nucleotides: 11. Germline V gene lookup returns CDR1 LNHDA and CDR2 SQIVND (reference sequence). This CDR3 is CASRPRTGAVAGELFF. CDR3 DNA sequence: TGTGCCAGTAGACCCCGGACAGGGGCGGTTGCCGGGGAGCTGTTTTTT.

This clone has a handful of counts. This chain connects TRBV7-6 to TRBJ1-6; D is unresolved. The CDR3 length is 17 residues. The germline gives CDR1 SGHVS, CDR2 FNYEAQ. The V and J ends lost 1 base and 0 bases respectively, with 10 bases between them. The CDR3 loop is CASSLESSSSYNSPLHF. CDR3 bases: TGTGCCAGCAGCTTAGAATCCTCAAGCTCCTATAATTCACCCCTCCACTTT.

This chain links TRBV6-6 with TRBJ1-1; D possibly corresponds to TRBD1 (6 bases). The V and J ends lost 6 bases and 1 base respectively, with 12 bases between them. There are 14 residues in the CDR3. Germline V lookup: CDR1 MNHNY, CDR2 SVGAGI (reference sequence). CDR3 region: CASRWDTENTEAFF. The DNA for the CDR3 is TGTGCCAGCAGATGGGACACCGAGAACACTGAAGCTTTCTTT.

V is TRBV7-9 and J is TRBJ1-1; D remains ambiguous. The CDR3 covers 13 residues. Trimming shortened V by 0 bases and J by 4 bases, and 6 bases separated the two germline ends. CDR1 is SEHNR, CDR2 FQNEAQ, per germline (reference sequence). The CDR3 spells CASSLALGTEAFF. The CDR3 DNA reads as TGTGCCAGCAGCTTAGCGCTGGGCACTGAAGCTTTCTTT. The variable domain in full, completed from reference TRBV7-9 and TRBJ1-1, reads DTGVSQNPRHKITKRGQNVTFRCDPISEHNRLYWYRQTLGQGPEFLTYFQNEAQLEKSRLLSDRFSAERPKGSFSTLEIQRTEQGDSAMYLCASSLALGTEAFFGQGTRLTVV.

The chain has TRBV7-3 and TRBJ2-2; TRBD2 matches at 10 bases. The CDR3 length is 17 residues. V was clipped by 1 base and J by 7 bases; unmatched bases: 9. Germline CDR1 reads SGHTA; CDR2 reads FQGTGA. In DNA, the CDR3 is TGTGCCAGCAGCTTAATGATGAGCGGGGGGGCTGGCGGGGAGCTGTTTTTT. Its protein is CASSLMMSGGAGGELFF.

The chain couples TRBV5-5 to TRBJ1-2; D not resolved. The V gene lost 0 bases and the J gene lost 4 bases, with 13 bases spanning the gap. Looked up from germline, CDR1 is SGHKS and CDR2 is YYEKEE (reference sequence). The CDR3 sequence is 15 residues long. The CDR3 DNA reads as TGTGCCAGCAGCTTGGGGGTATCCCGGGGCTATGGCTACACCTTC. This sequence encodes CASSLGVSRGYGYTF.

The chain uses TRBV6-1 and TRBJ2-3; TRBD1 might be the D (5 bases). The CDR3 totals 14 residues. From germline, CDR1 is MNHNS and CDR2 SASEGT. V was trimmed by 8 bases and J by 0 bases, leaving 12 bases between them. As DNA, the CDR3 is TGTGCCAGCGGGGCTTCCCGTAGCACAGATACGCAGTATTTT. This translates into CASGASRSTDTQYF.

This clone was seen a few times. The chain joins TRBV19 to TRBJ1-2, with D unclear. Germline loops: CDR1 LNHDA, CDR2 SQIVND (reference sequence). V dropped 6 bases and J dropped 1 base, with 18 bases sitting between them. The CDR3 has 16 amino acids. CDR3 loop: CASSSSRAAFNYGYTF. DNA for the CDR3: TGTGCCAGTAGCAGCAGCCGGGCCGCTTTTAACTATGGCTACACCTTC.

The chain couples TRBV7-9 to TRBJ1-1; D might be TRBD1 (5 bases). Trimming took off 10 bases at V and 1 base at J, with 13 bases between the two ends. Germline CDR1 reads SEHNR; CDR2 reads FQNEAQ (reference sequence). CDR3 length equals 13 residues. The CDR3 is CATLTVANTEAFF. The CDR3 nucleotides are TGTGCCACCTTGACAGTGGCGAACACTGAAGCTTTCTTT.

This rearrangement joins TRBV6-1 to TRBJ2-7; 10 nucleotides match TRBD2. The junction had 10 bases not matched to a gene; V was cut back by 11 bases and J by 0 bases. The length of the CDR3 is 15 residues. Germline CDR1 is MNHNS and CDR2 is SASEGT. In nucleotides, the CDR3 is TGTGCCGGGGGTAGCGGGGGGACCCACTCCTACGAGCAGTACTTC. This sequence encodes CAGGSGGTHSYEQYF.

The rearrangement joins TRBV5-1 to TRBJ1-1, with TRBD1 identical over 10 bases. V lost 0 bases, J lost 10 bases, and 9 bases stayed unmatched. This CDR3 has 15 amino acids. CDR1 is SGHRS, CDR2 YFSETQ, per germline. CDR3 in amino acids: CASSLALGQGGPAFF. The CDR3 DNA follows: TGCGCCAGCAGCTTGGCCCTTGGACAGGGGGGCCCAGCTTTCTTT. Complete variable domain (other parts from reference TRBV5-1 and TRBJ1-1): KAGVTQTPRYLIKTRGQQVTLSCSPISGHRSVSWYQQTPGQGLQFLFEYFSETQRNKGNFPGRFSGRQFSNSRSEMNVSTLELGDSALYLCASSLALGQGGPAFFGQGTRLTVV.